The 21 T cell receptor beta chains presented below share a single source sample, sequenced in a study of regulatory T cells in long-lasting Graves disease. Time point here: newly diagnosed GD, antithyroid drugs for less than 3 months. There was RNA extracted from PBMCs, and the TCR library was made from it. Arm-PCR with iRepertoire HTBI primers amplified the CDR3 regions for these TCR beta libraries. TCRdb re-called the multiplex PCR reads through MiXCR, storing one row per CDR3 protein. The data contain almost 450,000 distinct CDR3 sequences, over 15% of them singletons. A further study also used this sample, focusing on T cells in Graves' hyperthyroidism and ophthalmopathy.

The sequencing used peripheral blood mononuclear cells (PBMCs), collected at new diagnosis, from a patient treated with antithyroid drugs. The receptors shown here come from a woman in her twenties or thirties with Graves disease.

The V call is TRBV20-1, the J call TRBJ2-1, with 14 nucleotides matching TRBD2. Unmatched junction bases numbered 7, after V lost 5 bases and J lost 1 base. This CDR3 is 17 amino acids long. The germline CDR1 and CDR2 sequences are DFQATT and SNEGSKA (reference sequence). Here the CDR3 reads CSAGVGLAGGSYNEQFF. The CDR3 coding sequence is TGCAGTGCTGGGGTAGGACTAGCGGGAGGTTCCTACAATGAGCAGTTCTTC.

To note about this clonotype: As the CDR3 is not closed by the conserved phenylalanine or tryptophan, this likely results from a read error. CDR3 nucleotide sequence: TGCAGTGCCCCCCGACTAGGGTCCTACAATGAGCAGTTCATC. Translation: CSAPRLGSYNEQFI. The genes are TRBV20-1 and TRBJ2-1; a possible D gene is TRBD2 (6 bases). Germline-derived CDR1 and CDR2 are DFQATT and SNEGSKA (reference sequence). The CDR3 length is 14 residues. V lost 6 bases to trimming and J lost 1 base, with 13 bases between them.

The table lists this clonotype with many counts. The genes are TRBV7-2 and TRBJ2-1; 16 bases map to TRBD2. The J segment lost 2 bases and the V segment lost 1 base, leaving 8 bases of the junction unmatched. This CDR3 has 20 amino acids. The V gene's germline CDR1 is SGHTA and CDR2 FQGNSA. The CDR3 protein is CASSLGGLAGGTIAYNEQFF. The DNA for the CDR3 is TGTGCCAGCAGCTTAGGGGGACTAGCGGGAGGGACAATTGCCTACAATGAGCAGTTCTTC.

This clonotype was detected a few times. The chain joins TRBV6-1 to TRBJ2-1, with D perhaps TRBD1 (8 bases). V was clipped by 3 bases and J by 9 bases, with 21 bases between them. Germline lookup yields CDR1 MNHNS and CDR2 SASEGT. The CDR3 runs 16 residues. The DNA for the CDR3 is TGTGCCAGCAGTGAGGCGGGGGACAGGCACAGCAGTGAGCAGTTCTTC. Translation gives CASSEAGDRHSSEQFF.

The chain recombines TRBV29-1 with TRBJ1-3, with D unresolved. The CDR3 has 10 amino acids. Germline CDR1 is SQVTM and CDR2 is ANQGSEA. Trimming removed 7 bases at V and 3 bases at J, with 4 bases between. The CDR3: CSAVGNTIYF. The CDR3 nucleotides read TGCAGCGCTGTTGGAAACACCATATATTTT.

This clonotype was counted at least ten times. The J gene is TRBJ2-7, the V gene TRBV10-3; possible D gene TRBD2, 7 bases. This CDR3 contains 14 residues. Germline CDR1 ENHRY, CDR2 SYGVKD. V lost 10 bases and J lost 2, with 18 bases in between. The CDR3 is CATQNGGAAYEQYF. The CDR3 DNA is TGTGCCACCCAGAATGGGGGGGCGGCCTACGAGCAGTACTTC.

This clonotype was found once. This may stem from a read error, because a much larger clone lies one nucleotide away. CDR3 residues: CATSRLAEETQFF. The CDR3 bases are TGTGCCACCAGCAGATTAGCGGAAGAGACCCAGTTCTTC. The rearrangement joins TRBV15 to TRBJ2-1, with D possibly being TRBD2 (6 bases). Germline V CDR1 and CDR2: LNHNV, YYDKDF (reference sequence). Trimming took off 2 bases at V and 13 bases at J, with 15 bases between the two ends. There are 13 residues in the CDR3.

This clonotype was counted ten times or more. V and J are TRBV7-9 and TRBJ1-6; D not resolved. The V end lost 6 bases, the J end lost 0 bases, and 15 bases lay between the germline ends. The CDR3 contains 17 residues. Germline V gene data show CDR1 as SEHNR and CDR2 as FQNEAQ (reference sequence). CDR3: CASRRLMGSSYNSPLHF. The CDR3 DNA reads TGTGCCAGCAGGAGGCTTATGGGGAGCTCCTATAATTCACCCCTCCACTTT.

This clonotype was seen many times. This chain joins TRBV11-2 and TRBJ2-5, with D possibly being TRBD1 or TRBD2 (5 bases each). V dropped 5 bases and J dropped 1 base, with 17 bases sitting between them. The CDR3 loop spans 16 amino acids. The germline V gene encodes CDR1 SGHAT and CDR2 FQNNGV. The CDR3 DNA reads TGTGCCAGCAGCCTCAGCCCGGGACCATCCCAAGAGACCCAGTACTTC. It translates to CASSLSPGPSQETQYF.

This clonotype showed up many times. The V call is TRBV19, the J call TRBJ2-7; no clear D. The CDR3 covers 15 residues. V dropped 0 bases and J dropped 0 bases, with 9 bases sitting between them. CDR1 and CDR2 from the germline V gene are LNHDA and SQIVND (reference sequence). The DNA for the CDR3 is TGTGCCAGTAGTATAGATCGCGACACCTCCTACGAGCAGTACTTC. Translation gives CASSIDRDTSYEQYF.

The table lists this clonotype with many counts. The chain links TRBV27 to TRBJ2-5; TRBD2 matches 14 bases. The CDR3 sequence is 16 residues long. The junction had 7 bases not matched to a gene; V was cut back by 5 bases and J by 5 bases. CDR1 is MNHEY, CDR2 SMNVEV, per germline (reference sequence). CDR3 DNA: TGTGCCAGCAGTAAGACTAGCGGGAGGGCCCGGGAGACCCAGTACTTC. Translating gives CASSKTSGRARETQYF.

This clonotype was seen more than once but under ten times. The CDR3: CASSSPTSGRAHEQYF. Here the CDR3 DNA reads TGTGCCAGCAGTTCCCCGACTAGCGGGAGGGCCCACGAGCAGTACTTC. The chain carries TRBV2 and TRBJ2-7; 14 nucleotides line up with TRBD2. The CDR3 is 16 amino acids. Losses at the gene ends were 5 bases for V and 5 bases for J; bases not matched to a gene: 8. The germline CDR1 and CDR2 sequences are SNHLY and FYNNEI.

The table lists this clonotype with a few counts. The chain employs TRBV15 and TRBJ2-2; D remains unclear. This CDR3 has 13 amino acids. Germline V gene sequence: CDR1 LNHNV, CDR2 YYDKDF (reference sequence). Trimming pared 5 bases from V and 4 bases from J, leaving 8 bases between. DNA of the CDR3: TGTGCCACCAGCCCGAGAGGCACCGGGGAGCTGTTTTTT. As protein: CATSPRGTGELFF.

The chain has TRBV6-5 and TRBJ2-5, with no clear D. This CDR3 has 13 amino acids. Trimming took off 0 bases at V and 2 bases at J, with 4 bases between the two ends. Looked up from germline, CDR1 is MNHEY and CDR2 is SVGAGI. The CDR3 DNA reads TGTGCCAGCAGTTACTCCATTCAAGAGACCCAGTACTTC. Protein product: CASSYSIQETQYF.

This clonotype was observed many times. The CDR3 bases are TGTGCCAGCAGCTTAGTGGGTCTGGAGAACACTGAAGCTTTCTTT. Amino acid sequence: CASSLVGLENTEAFF. The chain has TRBV11-2 and TRBJ1-1; D unresolved. V lost 1 base and J lost 1, with 10 bases in between. This CDR3 contains 15 residues. In germline, CDR1 is SGHAT, CDR2 FQNNGV.

This clonotype was seen repeatedly, ten times or more. V usage is TRBV20-1 and J usage is TRBJ2-5; tentatively, D is TRBD1 (6 bases). Germline V gene lookup returns CDR1 DFQATT and CDR2 SNEGSKA (reference sequence). V was shortened by 5 bases and J by 5 bases, with 12 bases between the two germline ends. This CDR3 has 12 amino acids. CDR3 nucleotides: TGCAGTGCTGAACAGGGTTCGGAGACCCAGTACTTC. The encoded protein is CSAEQGSETQYF.

This clonotype came up a few times. V is TRBV4-3 and J is TRBJ2-3; D might be TRBD2 (5 bases). The CDR3 length is 16 residues. The V end was cut by 1 base, the J end by 0 bases, with 11 bases between. Per the germline V gene, CDR1 is LGHNA and CDR2 is YSLEER. CDR3 nucleotides: TGCGCCAGCAGCCAAGCGTTCAGCGGCAGCACAGATACGCAGTATTTT. It encodes CASSQAFSGSTDTQYF.

The table lists this clonotype with many counts. This rearrangement joins TRBV7-9 to TRBJ2-3; D is unresolved. The germline V gene encodes CDR1 SEHNR and CDR2 FQNEAQ (reference sequence). The CDR3 consists of 16 residues. The V and J ends lost 2 bases and 3 bases respectively, with 15 bases between them. CDR3 nucleotide sequence: TGTGCCAGCAGCTTAAGTCGCTCCGGTGGAACAGATACGCAGTATTTT. Amino acids: CASSLSRSGGTDTQYF.

This clonotype was picked up many times. This chain uses TRBV29-1 with TRBJ2-1; TRBD1 matches 7 bases. CDR1 and CDR2 from the germline V gene are SQVTM and ANQGSEA. CDR3 length: 15 residues. With 2 bases clipped from V and 6 bases from J, the junction kept 10 bases outside the gene matches. The CDR3 loop is CSVEIRGGLGNEQFF. CDR3 nucleotide sequence: TGCAGCGTTGAAATTAGAGGGGGCTTGGGCAATGAGCAGTTCTTC.

This clonotype was detected many times. This rearrangement joins TRBV7-8 to TRBJ2-5, with D possibly matching TRBD2 (6 bases). Trimming stripped 9 bases from V and 0 bases from J, with 17 bases between. The CDR3 is 15 residues long. Per germline, CDR1 SGHVS and CDR2 FQNEAQ. Here the CDR3 DNA reads TGTGCCAGTACCCGTGGCCGGACTAACCAAGAGACCCAGTACTTC. Its translation: CASTRGRTNQETQYF.

V gene TRBV19 combines with J gene TRBJ2-1, with 14 positions matching TRBD2. Germline loops: CDR1 LNHDA, CDR2 SQIVND (reference sequence). The CDR3 runs to 16 residues. V dropped 3 bases and J dropped 7; count of bases not matched to a gene: 5. CDR3 DNA: TGTGCCAGTAGTATGGGGACTAGCGGGAGTGTAAATGAGCAGTTCTTC. Translation: CASSMGTSGSVNEQFF.